The TCR beta chain under discussion was sequenced for a study of T cell responses to AZD1222 COVID-19 vaccine. The study's findings and limits: A rise in Spike-specific TCR breadth and depth followed two AZD1222 doses.

About this clone: Its antigen remains unknown.

CDR1 is LGHNA, CDR2 YNFKEQ, per germline. CDR3 length equals 16 residues. The junction had 6 bases not matched to a gene; V was cut back by 4 bases and J by 4 bases. The assay was immunoSEQ multiplex PCR, and TCRdb's table has in-frame clones only and misses some. The profile shows some 86,000 clones, about 91% of them singletons. Sequences were derived from peripheral blood, sampled on day 0 of AZD1222 vaccination. This TCR was sampled from an adult in good health. This chain uses TRBV4-2 with TRBJ2-3, with 12 bases aligning to TRBD2. The CDR3 DNA reads as TGTGCCAGCAGCCTTCGACTAGCGGGAGTGGCAGATACGCAGTATTTT. Encoded protein: CASSLRLAGVADTQYF.